This T cell receptor beta chain was captured by sequencing in a study of OX40 agonist ivuxolimab in advanced cancers. Baseline was the first blood sampling point, followed by cycle 4 day 1 and cycle 7 day 1. Points on this clone: Its antigen is not known.

Libraries were prepared by immunoSEQ multiplex PCR; TCRdb keeps only in-frame clonotypes and omits some of them. The sample lists about 20,000 clones, around nine tenths occurring once. The germline gives CDR1 SGHDT, CDR2 YYEEEE. Trimming stripped 4 bases from V and 3 bases from J, with 16 bases between. The CDR3 consists of 15 residues. Findings and caveats of the study: The study found that CD8+ T cells averaged more expanded clones than CD4+.

This rearrangement joins TRBV5-6 to TRBJ1-1; no clear D. Sequences were derived from CD4+ or CD8+ T cells sorted from blood, sampled in a trial of the OX40 agonist ivuxolimab. This receptor was obtained from an adult with an advanced solid tumor such as melanoma, head and neck, liver or kidney cancer. As DNA, the CDR3 is TGTGCCAGCAGCCACCTTGTAGGGCTGGACACTGAAGCTTTCTTT. The encoded protein is CASSHLVGLDTEAFF.